This section outlines one T cell receptor (beta chain) sequence together with its context. Its specificity is not known. The library was built from roughly 400 ng RNA with molecular barcoded adaptors for alpha/delta and beta/gamma chains. Each CDR3 protein gets one entry after TCRdb re-called the reads with MiXCR. The sample records more than 350 distinct CDR3 sequences, about 83% being singletons. These data come from a study of read filtering for tumor transcriptome and immune sequencing. In the study overall: The cohort had around 18 men and roughly 13 women aged roughly 47 to 85, mean about 70 years. R-ISS stage counts were fewer than ten for I, about 15 for II, about 7 for III.

Regarding the study as a whole: RNA-seq captured clonotypes less deeply and reliably than IR-seq.

Germline V gene sequence: CDR1 DFQATT, CDR2 SNEGSKA (reference sequence). The CDR3 has 15 amino acids. V shed 3 bases and J shed 7 bases, with 20 bases lying between them. The sample was a population of CD138-negative cells sorted from bone marrow. The receptor was derived from a donor aged 40 or over with multiple myeloma. This table probably holds off-target reads from a library built for another chain. The rearrangement joins TRBV20-1 to TRBJ2-3; D perhaps matches TRBD2 (6 bases). CDR3 in DNA: TGCAGTGCTAGCAAGCGGGCCCGTGGCGGATATACGCAGTATTTT. Residues: CSASKRARGGYTQYF.